This TCR beta chain was sequenced in a study of brain T cells in children with intractable seizures. The CDR3 sequence is 15 residues long. Germline V gene data show CDR1 as SGHNT and CDR2 as YYREEE (reference sequence). V trimming: 4 bases; J trimming: 0 bases; junction bases outside the gene matches: 5. Clones were sequenced by immunoSEQ multiplex PCR, and TCRdb holds only the in-frame ones, with some missing. Of 110,000 or so clones listed, under 95% are singletons. This sample comprised peripheral blood, obtained at surgery. The sequence was obtained from a boy younger than two with hemimegalencephaly and intractable seizures. The chain has TRBV5-4 and TRBJ2-3, with 7 positions matching TRBD2. CDR3 sequence reads: CASSGGGTSTDTQYF. CDR3 nucleotide sequence: TGTGCCAGCAGCGGGGGGGGTACGAGCACAGATACGCAGTATTTT.